A selection of T cell receptor beta chains follows, all from one sample in a study of early T cells in non-severe SARS-CoV-2 infection. From the 5' RACE reads, TCRdb called clonotypes with MiXCR, one entry per CDR3 protein. The sample lists over 60,000 distinct CDR3 sequences; about 9.5% were seen once. Sequencing was performed on whole blood, taken at baseline. The receptors come from an adult who was a healthcare worker with PCR-confirmed SARS-CoV-2 infection or an uninfected control (not recorded which). CDR3s include the opening cysteine and the closing phenylalanine or tryptophan. Fields, in order: V gene, J gene, D gene, clone size, CDR3 DNA, CDR3 protein. The D gene is left open where the match is weak. Size tells how often a clone was seen (once, few, many) or the class of an expanded clone, and some rows leave it out.

>TRBV7-9|TRBJ2-2|-|-
TGTGCCAGCACCATACAAAACACCGGGGAGCTGTTTTTT
CASTIQNTGELFF
>TRBV5-1|TRBJ2-7|-|-
TGCGCCAGCAGCTTGCTCCCCTCCTACGAGCAGTACTTC
CASSLLPSYEQYF
>TRBV4-3|TRBJ2-7|-|many
TGCGCCAGCAGTCAATCAGTCTCCTACGAGCAGTACTTC
CASSQSVSYEQYF
>TRBV25-1|TRBJ2-7|-|-
TGTGCCAGCAGTGAATTCGGGGGTGCTTACGAGCAGTACTTC
CASSEFGGAYEQYF
>TRBV12-3/TRBV12-4|TRBJ2-7|-|-
TGTGCCAGCACTCACAGGGAGCGCGAGCAGTACTTC
CASTHREREQYF
>TRBV6-2/TRBV6-3|TRBJ1-1|TRBD1|few
TGTGCCAGCAGGCAGGGGGCTGAGGTCACTGAAGCTTTCTTT
CASRQGAEVTEAFF
>TRBV2|TRBJ1-1|-|few
TGTGCCAGCGGCTTGGGACAACTTAACACTGAAGCTTTCTTT
CASGLGQLNTEAFF
>TRBV20-1|TRBJ1-1|-|few
TGCAGTGCTATGAGGAGAAACACTGAAGCTTTCTTT
CSAMRRNTEAFF
>TRBV6-5|TRBJ1-3|-|few
TGTGCCAGCAGGCCGGGGGGCGGAAACACCATATATTTT
CASRPGGGNTIYF
>TRBV19|TRBJ1-4|-|many
TGTGCCAGTAGATCCAGGGCTTCCGATGAAAAACTGTTTTTT
CASRSRASDEKLFF
>TRBV4-1|TRBJ1-5|-|few
TGCGCCAGCAGCCAACAACAGTATAGCAATCAGCCCCAGCATTTT
CASSQQQYSNQPQHF
>TRBV29-1|TRBJ2-7|-|-
TGCAGCGTAGAGGACAGTTCCTACGAGCAGTACTTC
CSVEDSSYEQYF
>TRBV10-3|TRBJ2-2|TRBD2|few
TGTGCCACCAACCCCGGGGGACTAGTACCCGGGGAGCTGTTTTTT
CATNPGGLVPGELFF
>TRBV20-1|TRBJ1-5|-|-
TGCAGTGCCGCCACTCCCGGGACACTTAATCAGCCCCAGCATTTT
CSAATPGTLNQPQHF
>TRBV10-3|TRBJ2-3|-|many
TGTGCCGGAAGGGGTAGTGCCGGCACAGATACGCAGTATTTT
CAGRGSAGTDTQYF
>TRBV12-3/TRBV12-4|TRBJ1-3|TRBD1|-
TGTGCCAGCAGTTTCCCTTTGGGACAGGGAGTACCTGGAAACACCATATATTTT
CASSFPLGQGVPGNTIYF
>TRBV24-1|TRBJ2-5|-|few
TGTGCCACCAGTGATTCTCAAGTCCGGTTTAGTGGGGGTGCAGAGACCCAGTACTTC
CATSDSQVRFSGGAETQYF
>TRBV20-1|TRBJ1-1|TRBD1|-
TGCAGTGCCCCGGGACAGCTGAACACTGAAGCTTTCTTT
CSAPGQLNTEAFF
>TRBV20-1|TRBJ2-1|-|many
TGCAGTGCTCCCCAAGGAGCGCGGCAGTTCTTC
CSAPQGARQFF
>TRBV7-3|TRBJ2-5|-|many
TGTGCCAGCAGTATGGGCCCTGGCCCCCAAGAGACCCAGTACTTC
CASSMGPGPQETQYF
>TRBV18|TRBJ2-7|TRBD2|few
TGTGCCAGCTCACCGGAAGCGGGGGGGCCGTACGAGCAGTACTTC
CASSPEAGGPYEQYF
>TRBV6-1|TRBJ2-3|-|few
TGTGCCAGCAGTGGATCGTATCTGGATACGCAGTATTTT
CASSGSYLDTQYF
>TRBV6-6|TRBJ1-1|-|few
TGTGCCAGCAGTTACTCGACGGACACTGAAGCTTTCTTT
CASSYSTDTEAFF
>TRBV30|TRBJ2-7|-|few
TGTGCCTGGAGCCGCGGCGGGGGCCCCTACGAGCAGTACTTC
CAWSRGGGPYEQYF
>TRBV10-1|TRBJ2-2|-|-
TGCGCCAGCAGTGAGTCTGTAGACATTCGGGCGAACACCGGGGAGCTGTTTTTT
CASSESVDIRANTGELFF
>TRBV5-1|TRBJ2-7|-|few
TGCGCCAGCAGCATACGACAGCAAGCCTACGAGCAGTACTTC
CASSIRQQAYEQYF